The 2 T cell receptor beta chains below all came from one sample that was sequenced in a study of blood T cell repertoires in COVID-19. The protocol was immunoSEQ multiplex PCR, while the TCRdb copy is restricted to in-frame clones and leaves out a portion. The table records 250,000 or so clones, more than 70% of them present only once. Sequencing was done on a sample of peripheral blood. The receptors derive from a woman in her sixties or seventies with acute or convalescent COVID-19.

This clone was seen once. The rearrangement joins TRBV4-2 to TRBJ1-4; weak D call: TRBD1 (5 bases). CDR1 is LGHNA and CDR2 is YNFKEQ in the germline V gene. Trimming cost V 1 base and J 5 bases, with 14 bases left between them. The CDR3 is made up of 16 amino acids. The CDR3 DNA reads TGTGCCAGCAGCCAAGGGACGACAGAATCAAATGAAAAACTGTTTTTT. The encoded protein is CASSQGTTESNEKLFF.

This sequence joins TRBV19 and TRBJ1-5; D is ambiguous. CDR3 size: 15 residues. Trimming left V 6 bases short and J 4 bases short, with 16 bases between. The germline gives CDR1 LNHDA, CDR2 SQIVND (reference sequence). The CDR3 nucleotides are TGTGCCAGTAGAGCCGACGGGGTACGGAATCAGCCCCAGCATTTT. Its translation: CASRADGVRNQPQHF. Full variable domain (rest looked up from reference TRBV19 and TRBJ1-5): DGGITQSPKYLFRKEGQNVTLSCEQNLNHDAMYWYRQDPGQGLRLIYYSQIVNDFQKGDIAEGYSVSREKKESFPLTVTSAQKNPTAFYLCASRADGVRNQPQHFGDGTRLSIL.